A selection of T cell receptor beta chains follows, all from one sample in a study of T cell clones after liver transplantation. Libraries were prepared by immunoSEQ multiplex PCR; TCRdb keeps only in-frame clonotypes and omits some of them. The sample lists roughly 16,000 clones, 80% seen once, with approximately 35% in the top ten. The sequencing here drew on CD8+ T cells from blood, taken 48 months after liver transplant. All receptors come from a human patient who received a liver transplant. Some of the T cells might come from the graft donor. Each CDR3 is given with its conserved first and last residue. D genes are given only for firm matches. A clone size is listed for some rows: how often the clone was seen (once, few, many), or a class if it is expanded.

V gene: TRBV6-6
clone size: -
J gene: TRBJ2-2
D gene: -
CDR3 DNA: TGTGCCAGCAGTTACAACCCGAACGGGGAGCTGTTTTTT
CDR3 protein: CASSYNPNGELFF

V gene: TRBV27
clone size: -
J gene: TRBJ2-1
D gene: TRBD2
CDR3 DNA: TGTGCCAGCAGTTTAGGGTCTAGCGGGGAGGTCTACAATGAGCAGTTCTTC
CDR3 protein: CASSLGSSGEVYNEQFF

V gene: TRBV9
clone size: -
J gene: TRBJ1-2
D gene: -
CDR3 DNA: TGTGCCAGCAGCGCAAGTGGGGAATTGGATGGCTACACCTTC
CDR3 protein: CASSASGELDGYTF

V gene: TRBV19
clone size: -
J gene: TRBJ2-1
D gene: -
CDR3 DNA: TGTGCCAGTAGTCCACGTCAGAGCTCCTACAATGAGCAGTTCTTC
CDR3 protein: CASSPRQSSYNEQFF

V gene: TRBV6-6
clone size: -
J gene: TRBJ1-5
D gene: -
CDR3 DNA: TGTGCCAGCAGGCCCCCAGGGGACATTCAGCCCCAGCATTTT
CDR3 protein: CASRPPGDIQPQHF

V gene: TRBV4-3
clone size: -
J gene: TRBJ2-7
D gene: TRBD1
CDR3 DNA: TGCGCCAGCAGCCAAGAGGCGGGGGGGACAGGGGGCGTCGAGCAGTACTTC
CDR3 protein: CASSQEAGGTGGVEQYF

V gene: TRBV19
clone size: -
J gene: TRBJ2-3
D gene: TRBD2
CDR3 DNA: TGTGCCAGTGGCTACTCTAGCGGGCGAGATACGCAGTATTTT
CDR3 protein: CASGYSSGRDTQYF

V gene: TRBV27
clone size: many
J gene: TRBJ1-6
D gene: TRBD1
CDR3 DNA: TGTGCCAGCAGTCTCTCGGGGACAGGGTTACCACCCCTCCACTTT
CDR3 protein: CASSLSGTGLPPLHF

V gene: TRBV1
clone size: few
J gene: TRBJ2-7
D gene: -
CDR3 DNA: TGCACCAGCAGCCAAGACGGTACGAACTCCTACGAGCAGTACTTC
CDR3 protein: CTSSQDGTNSYEQYF

V gene: TRBV5-1
clone size: -
J gene: TRBJ2-7
D gene: TRBD2
CDR3 DNA: TGCGCCAGCAGCCAACCTAGCGGGAGAAGCCCCTACGAGCAGTACTTC
CDR3 protein: CASSQPSGRSPYEQYF

V gene: TRBV9
clone size: -
J gene: TRBJ2-3
D gene: TRBD1
CDR3 DNA: TGTGCCAGCAGCGTAGATGGACAGGGGGTTTCAGATACGCAGTATTTT
CDR3 protein: CASSVDGQGVSDTQYF

V gene: TRBV6-4
clone size: -
J gene: TRBJ1-2
D gene: TRBD1
CDR3 DNA: TGTGCCAGCAGTTACTCGACAGGACAGGGGAATGGCTACACCTTC
CDR3 protein: CASSYSTGQGNGYTF

V gene: TRBV28
clone size: -
J gene: TRBJ1-5
D gene: TRBD1
CDR3 DNA: TGTGCCAGCAGACCCACAGGGGACAGCAATCAGCCCCAGCATTTT
CDR3 protein: CASRPTGDSNQPQHF

V gene: TRBV7-2
clone size: -
J gene: TRBJ2-5
D gene: TRBD2
CDR3 DNA: TGTGCCAGCAGCTACGTAGCGGGGGGACAAGAGACCCAGTACTTC
CDR3 protein: CASSYVAGGQETQYF

V gene: TRBV4-1
clone size: -
J gene: TRBJ1-5
D gene: -
CDR3 DNA: TGCGCCAGCAGCCAAGATCCGGCAGGCCTCGGTCAGCCCCAGCATTTT
CDR3 protein: CASSQDPAGLGQPQHF

V gene: TRBV5-6
clone size: -
J gene: TRBJ2-1
D gene: -
CDR3 DNA: TGTGCCAGCAGCTTGGGAGCCAGCTACAATGAGCAGTTCTTC
CDR3 protein: CASSLGASYNEQFF

V gene: TRBV11-1
clone size: -
J gene: TRBJ2-7
D gene: TRBD2
CDR3 DNA: TGTGCCAGCAGCTTAGGAACTAGCGGGAGGGCCTGGGAGCAGTACTTC
CDR3 protein: CASSLGTSGRAWEQYF